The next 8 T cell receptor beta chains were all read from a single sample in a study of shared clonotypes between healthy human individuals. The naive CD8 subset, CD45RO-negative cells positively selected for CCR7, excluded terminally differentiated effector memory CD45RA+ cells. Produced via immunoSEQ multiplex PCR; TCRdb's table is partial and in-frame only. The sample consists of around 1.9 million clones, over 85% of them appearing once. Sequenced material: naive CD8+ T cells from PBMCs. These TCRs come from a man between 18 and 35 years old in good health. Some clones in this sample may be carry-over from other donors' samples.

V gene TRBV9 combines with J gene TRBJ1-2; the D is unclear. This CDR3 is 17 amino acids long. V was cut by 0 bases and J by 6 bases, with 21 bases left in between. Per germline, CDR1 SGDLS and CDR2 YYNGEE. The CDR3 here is CASSVGDSSAAYHGYTF. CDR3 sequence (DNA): TGTGCCAGCAGCGTAGGAGACTCCAGTGCCGCTTACCATGGCTACACCTTC.

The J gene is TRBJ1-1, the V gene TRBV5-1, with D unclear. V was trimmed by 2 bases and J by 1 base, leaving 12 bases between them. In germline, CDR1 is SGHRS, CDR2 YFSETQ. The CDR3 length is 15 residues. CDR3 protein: CASSLFEQTNTEAFF. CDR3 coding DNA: TGCGCCAGCAGCTTATTCGAACAAACGAACACTGAAGCTTTCTTT.

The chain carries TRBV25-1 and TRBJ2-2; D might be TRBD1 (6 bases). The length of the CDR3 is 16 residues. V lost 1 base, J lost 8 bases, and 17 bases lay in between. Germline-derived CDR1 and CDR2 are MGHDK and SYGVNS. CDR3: CASSESRGQFIGELFF. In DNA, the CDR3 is TGTGCCAGCAGTGAATCAAGAGGACAGTTTATTGGGGAGCTGTTTTTT.

The CDR3 DNA is TGTGCCAGTAGTAAGGTCGGCGGGGATTACAATGAGCAGTTCTTC. It yields the protein CASSKVGGDYNEQFF. The gene calls are TRBV19 and TRBJ2-1; TRBD2 is a possible D gene (6 bases). The CDR3 contains 15 residues. V was trimmed by 4 bases and J by 4 bases, leaving 14 bases between them. CDR1 LNHDA and CDR2 SQIVND come from the germline V gene (reference sequence).

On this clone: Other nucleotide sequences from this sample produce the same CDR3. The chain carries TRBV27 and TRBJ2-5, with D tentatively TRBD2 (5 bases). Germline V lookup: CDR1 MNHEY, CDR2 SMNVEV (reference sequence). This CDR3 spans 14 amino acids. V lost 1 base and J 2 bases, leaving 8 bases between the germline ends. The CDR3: CASSLLGAQETQYF. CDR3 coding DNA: TGTGCCAGCAGTTTATTGGGAGCGCAAGAGACCCAGTACTTC.

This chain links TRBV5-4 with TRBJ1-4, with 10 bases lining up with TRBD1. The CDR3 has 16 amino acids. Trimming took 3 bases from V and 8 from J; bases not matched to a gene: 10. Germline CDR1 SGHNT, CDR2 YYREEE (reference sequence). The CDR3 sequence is CASSSGMTGGREKLFF. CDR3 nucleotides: TGTGCCAGCAGCTCCGGAATGACAGGGGGCCGAGAAAAACTGTTTTTT.

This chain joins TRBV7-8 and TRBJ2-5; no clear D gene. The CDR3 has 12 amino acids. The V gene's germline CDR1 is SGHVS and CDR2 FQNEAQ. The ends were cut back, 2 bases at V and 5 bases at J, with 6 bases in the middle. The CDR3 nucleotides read TGTGCCAGCAGCTTATATCGGGAGACCCAGTACTTC. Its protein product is CASSLYRETQYF.

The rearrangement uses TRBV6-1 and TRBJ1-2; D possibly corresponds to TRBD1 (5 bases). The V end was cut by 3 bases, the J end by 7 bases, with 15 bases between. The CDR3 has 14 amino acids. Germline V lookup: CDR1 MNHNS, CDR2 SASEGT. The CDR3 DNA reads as TGTGCCAGCAGTGACACCAGGGTTTCGACTGGCTACACCTTC. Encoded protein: CASSDTRVSTGYTF.